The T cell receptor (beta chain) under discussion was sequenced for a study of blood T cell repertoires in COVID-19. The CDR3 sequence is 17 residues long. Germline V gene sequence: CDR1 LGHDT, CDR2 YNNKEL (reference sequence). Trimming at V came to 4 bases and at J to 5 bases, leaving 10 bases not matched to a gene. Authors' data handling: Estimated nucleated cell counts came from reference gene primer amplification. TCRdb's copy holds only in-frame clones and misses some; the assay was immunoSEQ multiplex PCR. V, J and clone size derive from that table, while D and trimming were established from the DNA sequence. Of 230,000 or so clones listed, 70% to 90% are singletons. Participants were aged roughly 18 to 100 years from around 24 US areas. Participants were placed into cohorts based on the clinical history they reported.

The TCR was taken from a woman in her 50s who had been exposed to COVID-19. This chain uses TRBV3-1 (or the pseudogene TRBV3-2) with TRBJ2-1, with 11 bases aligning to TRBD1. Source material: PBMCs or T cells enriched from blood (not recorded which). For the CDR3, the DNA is TGTGCCAGCAGCCCAATCGGGGGGACAGGGGGAAACAATGAGCAGTTCTTC. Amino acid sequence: CASSPIGGTGGNNEQFF.